Listed below are T cell receptor beta chains from one sample, sequenced in a study of Ad26.COV2.S vaccination and SARS-CoV-2 variants. Method: immunoSEQ multiplex PCR; TCRdb's copy keeps in-frame clones and lacks some. The sample contains about 400,000 clones, 89% of which appear only once. The sequences come from peripheral blood, collected in a trial of Ad26.COV2.S vaccine versus placebo. All receptors come from a person aged 18-60 years who received the Ad26.COV2.S COVID-19 vaccine or a placebo. Both conserved end residues are part of each CDR3. A D gene is named only where the DNA matches it firmly. Not every row has a clone size; where given, it reads once, few, many or a size class.

CDR3 DNA: TGTGCCAGCAGCCCTATAGCGGGAGGGCCGGTCACCGGGGAGCTGTTTTTT; CDR3 protein: CASSPIAGGPVTGELFF; J gene: TRBJ2-2; V gene: TRBV3-1/TRBV3-2; clone size: .; D gene: TRBD2
CDR3 DNA: TGTGCCTGGAGTGTGGACAAATTGAACACTGAAGCTTTCTTT; CDR3 protein: CAWSVDKLNTEAFF; J gene: TRBJ1-1; V gene: TRBV30; clone size: .; D gene: .
CDR3 DNA: TGTGCCAGCAGTTTATCGGGGGGCGTTTATGTTGAGCAGTTCTTC; CDR3 protein: CASSLSGGVYVEQFF; J gene: TRBJ2-1; V gene: TRBV28; clone size: .; D gene: .
CDR3 DNA: TGTGCCTGGAGTGCCAGAGCCTACGAGCAGTACTTC; CDR3 protein: CAWSARAYEQYF; J gene: TRBJ2-7; V gene: TRBV30; clone size: .; D gene: .
CDR3 DNA: TGTGCCAGCAGCTTATCCCAGCCTTGGACTAGCGGGGGTGAGCAGTTCTTC; CDR3 protein: CASSLSQPWTSGGEQFF; J gene: TRBJ2-1; V gene: TRBV7-2; clone size: .; D gene: TRBD2
CDR3 DNA: TGTGCCAGCAGCGCCGCGCCAGGTTATCAGCCCCAGCATTTT; CDR3 protein: CASSAAPGYQPQHF; J gene: TRBJ1-5; V gene: TRBV7-9; clone size: .; D gene: .
CDR3 DNA: TGTGCCAGCAGCCCCCATAATGAAAAACTGTTTTTT; CDR3 protein: CASSPHNEKLFF; J gene: TRBJ1-4; V gene: TRBV14; clone size: .; D gene: .
CDR3 DNA: TGTGCCAGCAGTCTACACGGGACTCTCGGAAACACCATATATTTT; CDR3 protein: CASSLHGTLGNTIYF; J gene: TRBJ1-3; V gene: TRBV28; clone size: .; D gene: .
CDR3 DNA: TGCGCCAGCAGCCGGGAACTAGCGGGAGGAGGAAATACGCAGTATTTT; CDR3 protein: CASSRELAGGGNTQYF; J gene: TRBJ2-3; V gene: TRBV4-1; clone size: .; D gene: TRBD2
CDR3 DNA: TGCGCCAGCAGGACGGAACCGACGGCTGAAGCTTTCTTT; CDR3 protein: CASRTEPTAEAFF; J gene: TRBJ1-1; V gene: TRBV5-1; clone size: .; D gene: .
CDR3 DNA: TGTGCCATCAGTGAGTCGAACGGACAGACAAATTCACCCCTCCACTTT; CDR3 protein: CAISESNGQTNSPLHF; J gene: TRBJ1-6; V gene: TRBV10-3; clone size: .; D gene: .
CDR3 DNA: TGTGCCAGCGGACTAGCGGGGAATGAGCAGTTCTTC; CDR3 protein: CASGLAGNEQFF; J gene: TRBJ2-1; V gene: TRBV9; clone size: .; D gene: TRBD2
CDR3 DNA: TGTGCCAGCAGCTTGGACGGGGGACTTTACACCGGGGAGCTGTTTTTT; CDR3 protein: CASSLDGGLYTGELFF; J gene: TRBJ2-2; V gene: TRBV5-4; clone size: .; D gene: .
CDR3 DNA: TGCGCCAGCAGCCAAGATTTCAGGACAGGGAGAGGCTACACCTTC; CDR3 protein: CASSQDFRTGRGYTF; J gene: TRBJ1-2; V gene: TRBV4-1; clone size: once; D gene: TRBD1
CDR3 DNA: TGCAGCGTTGAAGTTGATGGATCCGGGGAGCTGTTTTTT; CDR3 protein: CSVEVDGSGELFF; J gene: TRBJ2-2; V gene: TRBV29-1; clone size: .; D gene: .
CDR3 DNA: TGTGCCAGCAGCAAAAGTAATGTGGACAATGAGCAGTTCTTC; CDR3 protein: CASSKSNVDNEQFF; J gene: TRBJ2-1; V gene: TRBV7-6; clone size: .; D gene: .
CDR3 DNA: TGTGCCAGCAGCCCCAGGGGGGCGATGAAAGGAGGGCAGTTCTTC; CDR3 protein: CASSPRGAMKGGQFF; J gene: TRBJ2-1; V gene: TRBV7-2; clone size: .; D gene: .
CDR3 DNA: TGTGCCAGCAGCCTCCGGGGACTAGCGGGAGGGCCCGGGACCGGGGAGCTGTTTTTT; CDR3 protein: CASSLRGLAGGPGTGELFF; J gene: TRBJ2-2; V gene: TRBV13; clone size: .; D gene: TRBD2
CDR3 DNA: TGTGCCAGCAGCCAAGAGGTACGGGGGTGGAACTACGAGCAGTACTTC; CDR3 protein: CASSQEVRGWNYEQYF; J gene: TRBJ2-7; V gene: TRBV3-1/TRBV3-2; clone size: once; D gene: .
CDR3 DNA: TGTGCCAGCAGCCGGCAGGGGGCTCAATACGAGCAGTACTTC; CDR3 protein: CASSRQGAQYEQYF; J gene: TRBJ2-7; V gene: TRBV3-1/TRBV3-2; clone size: .; D gene: TRBD1
CDR3 DNA: TGTGCCACCACTGGGACAGGTAACACCGGGGAGCTGTTTTTT; CDR3 protein: CATTGTGNTGELFF; J gene: TRBJ2-2; V gene: TRBV24-1; clone size: few; D gene: TRBD1
CDR3 DNA: TGTGCCAGCAGCTTAGCGTCAGGTCTAGCCCCCAGGGAGCAGTTCTTC; CDR3 protein: CASSLASGLAPREQFF; J gene: TRBJ2-1; V gene: TRBV11-1; clone size: .; D gene: .
CDR3 DNA: TGTGCCAGCAGTTTATCAGGGGGAGATCAGCCCCAGCATTTT; CDR3 protein: CASSLSGGDQPQHF; J gene: TRBJ1-5; V gene: TRBV27; clone size: .; D gene: .
CDR3 DNA: TGTGCCAGCAGCGTACACGGCCAAGAGACCCAGTACTTC; CDR3 protein: CASSVHGQETQYF; J gene: TRBJ2-5; V gene: TRBV9; clone size: once; D gene: .
CDR3 DNA: TGTGCCAGCAGCGTAGCTCTGGGGGGTGAGCAGTTCTTC; CDR3 protein: CASSVALGGEQFF; J gene: TRBJ2-1; V gene: TRBV9; clone size: once; D gene: .
CDR3 DNA: TGTGCCAGCAGCTTCCCTAATGAAAAACTGTTTTTT; CDR3 protein: CASSFPNEKLFF; J gene: TRBJ1-4; V gene: TRBV5-4; clone size: .; D gene: .
CDR3 DNA: TGTGCCAGCAGCCATGTGGGACAGGGGATGGGTGGCTACACCTTC; CDR3 protein: CASSHVGQGMGGYTF; J gene: TRBJ1-2; V gene: TRBV4-2; clone size: .; D gene: TRBD1
CDR3 DNA: TGTGCCACCAGCAGAGAAGGGACTAGTGCGAATACGCAGTATTTT; CDR3 protein: CATSREGTSANTQYF; J gene: TRBJ2-3; V gene: TRBV15; clone size: .; D gene: TRBD2
CDR3 DNA: TGTGCCAGCAGCCCGTCCCGGCTACCTGGAGGGGAGCAGTACTTC; CDR3 protein: CASSPSRLPGGEQYF; J gene: TRBJ2-7; V gene: TRBV11-3; clone size: .; D gene: .
CDR3 DNA: TGCGCCAGCAGCTTGGGGTCGGGAAGGAGGGAGACCCAGTACTTC; CDR3 protein: CASSLGSGRRETQYF; J gene: TRBJ2-5; V gene: TRBV5-1; clone size: once; D gene: .
CDR3 DNA: TGCGCCAGCAGTGGCCCCACCGGGGAGCTGTTTTTT; CDR3 protein: CASSGPTGELFF; J gene: TRBJ2-2; V gene: TRBV10-1; clone size: once; D gene: .
CDR3 DNA: TGTGCCAGCAGTGAAACCCGACTAGGGAGGAGCACCGGGGAGCTGTTTTTT; CDR3 protein: CASSETRLGRSTGELFF; J gene: TRBJ2-2; V gene: TRBV2; clone size: .; D gene: .
CDR3 DNA: TGCGCCAGCAGCTCCGCCAGGGGAGTAAATGAGCAGTTCTTC; CDR3 protein: CASSSARGVNEQFF; J gene: TRBJ2-1; V gene: TRBV4-1; clone size: .; D gene: .
CDR3 DNA: TGCAGTGCTAGTGTCGGCAGTTCTCTTAATCAGCCCCAGCATTTT; CDR3 protein: CSASVGSSLNQPQHF; J gene: TRBJ1-5; V gene: TRBV20-1; clone size: .; D gene: .
CDR3 DNA: TGTGCCAGCAGTGAAGCCAGACAGGCTGCTAACTATGGCTACACCTTC; CDR3 protein: CASSEARQAANYGYTF; J gene: TRBJ1-2; V gene: TRBV2; clone size: .; D gene: .
CDR3 DNA: TGTGCCAGCAGGGCAGGGGGCGAGCAGTACTTC; CDR3 protein: CASRAGGEQYF; J gene: TRBJ2-7; V gene: TRBV2; clone size: .; D gene: TRBD1
CDR3 DNA: TGTGCCTTTCGGACAGGCAGCTATGGCTACACCTTC; CDR3 protein: CAFRTGSYGYTF; J gene: TRBJ1-2; V gene: TRBV30; clone size: .; D gene: TRBD1
CDR3 DNA: TGCGCCAGCAGCCAACCTAGCGGGAAGGGTACCGGGGAGCTGTTTTTT; CDR3 protein: CASSQPSGKGTGELFF; J gene: TRBJ2-2; V gene: TRBV4-3; clone size: .; D gene: TRBD2
CDR3 DNA: TGTGCCAGCTCACCACCTGGCAGGGCTTCGGAGACCCAGTACTTC; CDR3 protein: CASSPPGRASETQYF; J gene: TRBJ2-5; V gene: TRBV18; clone size: .; D gene: .
CDR3 DNA: TGTGCCAGCAGCTCTGGGGACCCGCCGGGGGGGACCCAGTACTTC; CDR3 protein: CASSSGDPPGGTQYF; J gene: TRBJ2-5; V gene: TRBV7-6; clone size: .; D gene: TRBD2
CDR3 DNA: TGTGCCAGCAGCCAATCAACGGGACTAGCGGGAACGCAGTATTTT; CDR3 protein: CASSQSTGLAGTQYF; J gene: TRBJ2-3; V gene: TRBV14; clone size: .; D gene: TRBD2
CDR3 DNA: TGTGCCAGCAGCTTAGTCTTGACAGGCATGAACACTGAAGCTTTCTTT; CDR3 protein: CASSLVLTGMNTEAFF; J gene: TRBJ1-1; V gene: TRBV7-6; clone size: .; D gene: .
CDR3 DNA: TGTGCCAGCAGTTATGGGACAGGGGCGGTAGATACGCAGTATTTT; CDR3 protein: CASSYGTGAVDTQYF; J gene: TRBJ2-3; V gene: TRBV6-5; clone size: few; D gene: TRBD1
CDR3 DNA: TGTGCCAGCAGCCGGGACAGGGGAGATACGCAGTATTTT; CDR3 protein: CASSRDRGDTQYF; J gene: TRBJ2-3; V gene: TRBV11-3; clone size: .; D gene: TRBD1
CDR3 DNA: TGTCCTGGAGGCGGGAGGACCTCCTACGAGCAGTACTTC; CDR3 protein: CPGGGRTSYEQYF; J gene: TRBJ2-7; V gene: TRBV10-3; clone size: .; D gene: TRBD2
CDR3 DNA: TGCGCCAGCAGTCCCACTGGCAGGGGCGTCGGGACCTCCTCCTACGAGCAGTACTTC; CDR3 protein: CASSPTGRGVGTSSYEQYF; J gene: TRBJ2-7; V gene: TRBV5-1; clone size: .; D gene: .
CDR3 DNA: TGTGCCAGCAGCGTAGGGGACAGCTCCTACGAGCAGTACTTC; CDR3 protein: CASSVGDSSYEQYF; J gene: TRBJ2-7; V gene: TRBV9; clone size: few; D gene: TRBD1
CDR3 DNA: TGCGCCAGCAGCTTGGCCGCCGGACAGGCCCTCGAGCAGTACTTC; CDR3 protein: CASSLAAGQALEQYF; J gene: TRBJ2-7; V gene: TRBV5-1; clone size: .; D gene: TRBD1
CDR3 DNA: TGTGCCAGCAGTTTTGGGGGGGGGTCATATCAGCCCCAGCATTTT; CDR3 protein: CASSFGGGSYQPQHF; J gene: TRBJ1-5; V gene: TRBV27; clone size: .; D gene: .